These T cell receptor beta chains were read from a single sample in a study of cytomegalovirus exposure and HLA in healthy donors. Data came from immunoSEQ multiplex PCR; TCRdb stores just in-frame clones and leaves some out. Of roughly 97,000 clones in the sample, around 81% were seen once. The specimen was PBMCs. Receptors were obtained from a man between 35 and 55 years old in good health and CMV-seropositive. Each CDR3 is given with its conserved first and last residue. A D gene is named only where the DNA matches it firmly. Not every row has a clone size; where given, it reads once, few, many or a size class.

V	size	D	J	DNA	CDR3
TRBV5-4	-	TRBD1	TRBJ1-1	TGTGCCAGCAGCCACCGGGACAGGGTCCCTGAAGCTTTCTTT	CASSHRDRVPEAFF
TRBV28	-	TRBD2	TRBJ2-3	TGTGCCAGCAGTTTACGGGGGACTAGCGGGAGCCCAGATACGCAGTATTTT	CASSLRGTSGSPDTQYF
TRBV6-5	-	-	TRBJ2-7	TGTGCCAGCAGTTACTCGGAGACCGGCAGCGCGCAGTACTTC	CASSYSETGSAQYF
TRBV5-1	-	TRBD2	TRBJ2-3	TGCGCCAGCAGCCTAATAGCGGGAGCGGGCGCAGATACGCAGTATTTT	CASSLIAGAGADTQYF
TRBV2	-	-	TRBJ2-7	TGTGCCAGCAGTGAAGCGGAGGTAGTGCTAGGCTACGAGCAGTACTTC	CASSEAEVVLGYEQYF
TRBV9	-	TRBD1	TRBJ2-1	TGTGCCAGCAGCGGAGCCGGGACAGGCAACAATGAGCAGTTCTTC	CASSGAGTGNNEQFF
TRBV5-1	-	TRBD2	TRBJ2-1	TGCGCCAGCAGCTTGAGACGGGGGGAGTTGAGTGTGGAGAATGAGCAGTTCTTC	CASSLRRGELSVENEQFF
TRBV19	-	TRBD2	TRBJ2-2	TGTGCCAGTAAGGGTGGGGGGGCGAACACCGGGGAGCTGTTTTTT	CASKGGGANTGELFF
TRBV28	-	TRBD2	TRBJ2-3	TGTGCCAGCAGTTTACCCCTAAGCGGAGCGGGGGATACGCAGTATTTT	CASSLPLSGAGDTQYF
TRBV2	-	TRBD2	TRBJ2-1	TGTGCCAGCAGGGTAGCGGGGGACGAGCAGTTCTTC	CASRVAGDEQFF
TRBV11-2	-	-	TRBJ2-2	TGTGCCAGCAGCTTTGGGGGGGCAAACACCGGGGAGCTGTTTTTT	CASSFGGANTGELFF
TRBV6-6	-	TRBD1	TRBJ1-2	TGTGCCAGCAGTCGAGACAGGGTTGGCTACACCTTC	CASSRDRVGYTF
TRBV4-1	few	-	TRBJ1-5	TGCGCCAGCAGCCTCGGGGGTCACAATCAGCCCCAGCATTTT	CASSLGGHNQPQHF
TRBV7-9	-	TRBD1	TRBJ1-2	TGTGCCAGCAGCGGCCGACAGGGTGCGGTAAACTATGGCTACACCTTC	CASSGRQGAVNYGYTF
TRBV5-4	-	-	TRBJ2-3	TGTGCCAGCAGCTTGAGGGGTGCTCGGGAGCGCTGGACAGATACGCAGTATTTT	CASSLRGARERWTDTQYF
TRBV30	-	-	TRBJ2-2	TGTGCCTGGAGAGCCCCGGGACTCTCCCCCGGGGAGCTGTTTTTT	CAWRAPGLSPGELFF
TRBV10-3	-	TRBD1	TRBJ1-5	TGTGCCATCAGTGCTACAGGGGGCGCGGAACAGCCCCAGCATTTT	CAISATGGAEQPQHF
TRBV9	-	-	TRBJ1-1	TGTGCCAGCAGCGTAGTTGGGACACTAAACACTGAAGCTTTCTTT	CASSVVGTLNTEAFF
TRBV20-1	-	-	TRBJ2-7	TGCAGTGCTTCGAGCTCCTACGAGCAGTACTTC	CSASSSYEQYF
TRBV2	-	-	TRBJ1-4	TGTGCCAGCTATAGTCAGGGTGAACTAAATGAAAAACTGTTTTTT	CASYSQGELNEKLFF
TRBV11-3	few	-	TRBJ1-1	TGTGCCAGCAGCTTACGGGGGGACACTGAAGCTTTCTTT	CASSLRGDTEAFF
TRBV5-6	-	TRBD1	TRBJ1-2	TGTGCCAGCAGCCCGACAGGGAGTACCTATGGCTACACCTTC	CASSPTGSTYGYTF
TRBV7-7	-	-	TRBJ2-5	TGTGCTAGCAGCCTTACGGGGAGACTGGAGGGGACCCAGTACTTC	CASSLTGRLEGTQYF
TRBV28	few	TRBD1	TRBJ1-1	TGTGCCAGCAGACCACAGGGGGTACGGGGGGTGACTGAAGCTTTCTTT	CASRPQGVRGVTEAFF
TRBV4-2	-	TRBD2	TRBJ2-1	TGTGCCAGCAGCCAAGATCATAAGCGGGGGGGGAACAATGAGCAGTTCTTC	CASSQDHKRGGNNEQFF
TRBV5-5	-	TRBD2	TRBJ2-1	TGTGCCAGCAGCTCCCCGACTAGCGGAGACAATGAGCAGTTCTTC	CASSSPTSGDNEQFF
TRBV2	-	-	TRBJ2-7	TGTGCCAGCAGTGAACAAGGGGTTACCTACGAGCAGTACTTC	CASSEQGVTYEQYF
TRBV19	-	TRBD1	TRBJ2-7	TGTGCCAGTAGTATAGGGGGGACAGGGGCCTACGAGCAGTACTTC	CASSIGGTGAYEQYF
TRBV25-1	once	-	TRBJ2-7	TGTGCCAGCAGTGAATTCGGGTACTACGAGCAGTACTTC	CASSEFGYYEQYF
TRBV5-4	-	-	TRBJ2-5	TGTGCCAGCAGCTCCGCATTGGCCTCGGGAGAGACCCAGTACTTC	CASSSALASGETQYF
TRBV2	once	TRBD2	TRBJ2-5	TGTGCCAGCAGTGAGGGAACGGGACTAGCCGGATTCCAGGACTTC	CASSEGTGLAGFQDF
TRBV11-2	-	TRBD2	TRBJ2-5	TGTGCCAGCAGCTCCCCCCGGGGGGGAGAGACCCAGTACTTC	CASSSPRGGETQYF
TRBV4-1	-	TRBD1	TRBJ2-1	TGCGCCAGCAGCCCGCCCCCCGGACAGGGGTTGAGTGAGCAGTTCTTC	CASSPPPGQGLSEQFF
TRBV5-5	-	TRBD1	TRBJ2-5	TGTGCCAGCAGCAGGGGAGGACAGGGGCCAGAGACCCAGTACTTC	CASSRGGQGPETQYF
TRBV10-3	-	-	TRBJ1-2	TGTGCCATCAGTGAGAGCAGGGAGGGTTATGGCTACACCTTC	CAISESREGYGYTF
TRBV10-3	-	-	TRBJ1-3	TGTGCCATCAGTGAACGGGACATTCCCCGCTCTGGAAACACCATATATTTT	CAISERDIPRSGNTIYF
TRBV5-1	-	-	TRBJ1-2	TGCGCCAGCAGCTTAGATACAGGCGCCTATGGCTACACCTTC	CASSLDTGAYGYTF
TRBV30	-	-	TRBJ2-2	TGTGCCTGGAGTGTAAGGGGGAGGGTTTTCACCGGGGAGCTGTTTTTT	CAWSVRGRVFTGELFF
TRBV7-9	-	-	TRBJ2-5	TGTGCCAGCAGCCAACAAGAGACCCAGTACTTC	CASSQQETQYF
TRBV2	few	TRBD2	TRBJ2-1	TGTGCCAGCAGAAGACTAGCGGGAGACTACAATGAGCAGTTCTTC	CASRRLAGDYNEQFF
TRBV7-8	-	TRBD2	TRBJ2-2	TGTGCCAGCAGCTTAGTCGGGGGGGCCGGTGCCGGGGAGCTGTTTTTT	CASSLVGGAGAGELFF
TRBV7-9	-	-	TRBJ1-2	TGTGCCAGCAGCCCGAATACAGCCTGGTATGGCTACACCTTC	CASSPNTAWYGYTF
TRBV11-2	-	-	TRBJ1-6	TGTGCCAGCAGCTTAACTGAAAATTCACCCCTCCACTTT	CASSLTENSPLHF
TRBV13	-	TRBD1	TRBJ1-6	TGTGCCAGCAGCGTCGGGACAGTACGAAATTCACCCCTCCACTTT	CASSVGTVRNSPLHF
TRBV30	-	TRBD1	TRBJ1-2	TGTGCCTGGAAAAGGGGGCCGGGCTATGGCTACACCTTC	CAWKRGPGYGYTF
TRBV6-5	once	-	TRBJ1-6	TGTGCCAGCAGTCGAGGGCTCTTAGATTCACCCCTCCACTTT	CASSRGLLDSPLHF
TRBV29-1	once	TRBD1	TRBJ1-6	TGCAGCGTGGGGACAGGGAATTCACCCCTCCACTTT	CSVGTGNSPLHF
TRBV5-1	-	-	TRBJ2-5	TGCGCCAGCAGCCCGAACTTAGCGGCCCAAGAGACCCAGTACTTC	CASSPNLAAQETQYF
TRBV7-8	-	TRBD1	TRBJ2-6	TGTGCCAGCAGCTTACTACCGGGACAGGGGTCGTTTGGGGCCAACGTCCTGACTTTC	CASSLLPGQGSFGANVLTF
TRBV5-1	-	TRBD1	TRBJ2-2	TGCGCCAGTAGCTTTGAGGCAGGGGGGAACACCGGGGAGCTGTTTTTT	CASSFEAGGNTGELFF
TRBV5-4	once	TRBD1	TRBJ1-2	TGTGCCAGCAACCGGGACAGGGGCGGCGGCTACACCTTC	CASNRDRGGGYTF
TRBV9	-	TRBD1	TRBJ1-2	TGTGCCAGCAGCACGGACAGGGCTTCTGGCTACACCTTC	CASSTDRASGYTF
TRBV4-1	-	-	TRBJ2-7	TGCGCCAGCAGCCCCGGGTGGTTCTCCTACGAGCAGTACTTC	CASSPGWFSYEQYF
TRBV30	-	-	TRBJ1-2	TGTGCCTGGACCGGCCCGTTACCCTTAGGGGACTATGGCTACACCTTC	CAWTGPLPLGDYGYTF
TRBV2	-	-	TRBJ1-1	TGTGCCAGCAGCCTTTCGTTCGGGGAACCCACTGAAGCTTTCTTT	CASSLSFGEPTEAFF